This T cell receptor beta chain is drawn from a study of blood T cell repertoires in COVID-19. Study summary: Acute-phase and convalescent COVID-19 samples originated in the United States, Italy and Spain. Sample material is recorded as cDNA or gDNA derived from T cells, B-cell-depleted T cells, or PBMCs.

In the source study's methods: Amplified reference gene primers provided the basis for estimating nucleated cell counts. Method: immunoSEQ multiplex PCR; TCRdb's copy keeps in-frame clones and lacks some. D and trimming come from the DNA, and the V and J calls and clone size come from that table. The data hold roughly 100,000 clones, with around 88% observed a single time. The CDR3 extends over 13 amino acids. The V and J ends lost 5 bases and 3 bases respectively, with 10 bases between them. The sample holds one count of this clone. This sequence joins TRBV12-3 or TRBV12-4 and TRBJ1-2, with D unresolved. This receptor was obtained from a human donor in a cohort sampled during active COVID-19. Material: peripheral blood. The CDR3 loop reads CASSPTDYYGYTF. CDR3 nucleotides: TGTGCCAGCAGTCCGACGGACTACTATGGCTACACCTTC.